One and the same sample provided the 18 T cell receptor beta chains below, sequenced in a study of blood T cell repertoires in COVID-19. Sequenced by immunoSEQ multiplex PCR; TCRdb stores in-frame clones only, minus some. Seen here are fewer than 200,000 clones, approximately 85% observed once, and the top ten hold approximately 1.1%. The sample consisted of peripheral blood. The receptors were sampled from a man aged 35 to 55 with acute or convalescent COVID-19.

This sequence joins TRBV11-2 and TRBJ2-1; weak D call: TRBD1 (6 bases). V was shortened by 5 bases and J by 6 bases, with 17 bases between the two germline ends. The germline V gene has CDR1 SGHAT and CDR2 FQNNGV. The CDR3 consists of 15 residues. CDR3 residues: CASSPRTVLGNEQFF. Here the CDR3 DNA reads TGTGCCAGCAGCCCTCGGACAGTCCTGGGCAATGAGCAGTTCTTC.

The chain couples TRBV15 to TRBJ2-1; 10 bases map to TRBD2. Per germline, CDR1 LNHNV and CDR2 YYDKDF (reference sequence). This CDR3 contains 17 residues. V shed 2 bases, J shed 2 bases, and the junction held 6 bases outside the gene matches. The CDR3 DNA is TGTGCCACCAGCAGAAAAATTAGCGGGGGGACCTACAATGAGCAGTTCTTC. Its protein is CATSRKISGGTYNEQFF.

This rearrangement joins TRBV5-5 to TRBJ2-3; weak D call: TRBD1 (6 bases). The CDR3 has 14 residues. CDR1 and CDR2 (germline): SGHKS, YYEKEE (reference sequence). The V end was cut by 0 bases, the J end by 2 bases, with 7 bases between. CDR3 DNA sequence: TGTGCCAGCAGCTTGGACAGGGACACAGATACGCAGTATTTT. Translated: CASSLDRDTDTQYF.

This rearrangement joins TRBV9 to TRBJ2-4, with 8 bases fitting TRBD2. CDR1 is SGDLS and CDR2 is YYNGEE in the germline V gene. The CDR3 extends over 16 amino acids. V was pared by 0 bases and J by 0 bases, with 2 bases of the junction left unmatched. The CDR3 DNA follows: TGTGCCAGCAGCGTAGCGGCGGGGGGAGCCAAAAACATTCAGTACTTC. This encodes CASSVAAGGAKNIQYF.

The sample holds one count of this clone. The chain is built from TRBV27 and TRBJ2-1, with TRBD2 matching 8 bases. This CDR3 has 18 amino acids. Trimming removed 5 bases from V and 3 bases from J; junction bases left unmatched: 15. Germline assignment: CDR1 MNHEY and CDR2 SMNVEV (reference sequence). For the CDR3, the DNA is TGTGCCAGCAGTCCGAAACCAGGACTAGCCTTCGTCTACAATGAGCAGTTCTTC. Protein sequence: CASSPKPGLAFVYNEQFF.

This clone was picked up one time. V usage is TRBV18 and J usage is TRBJ1-1; possible D gene TRBD1, 6 bases. Germline V lookup: CDR1 KGHSH, CDR2 LQKENI. V was cut by 6 bases and J by 4 bases, with 21 bases left in between. The CDR3 consists of 16 residues. CDR3 region: CASSLIGGRLGTEAFF. In nucleotides, the CDR3 is TGTGCCAGCTCCCTGATCGGGGGGCGCCTAGGCACTGAAGCTTTCTTT.

The rearrangement joins TRBV11-3 to TRBJ1-1; no firm D call. Germline loops: CDR1 SGHNT, CDR2 YENEEA. This CDR3 comprises 14 residues. Deletions cut 0 bases from V and 1 base from J, with 6 bases between. The CDR3 DNA follows: TGTGCCAGCAGCTTAGATCCCCAGAACACTGAAGCTTTCTTT. Translating gives CASSLDPQNTEAFF. The variable domain in full, completed from reference TRBV11-3 and TRBJ1-1, reads EAGVVQSPRYKIIEKKQPVAFWCNPISGHNTLYWYLQNLGQGPELLIRYENEEAVDDSQLPKDRFSAERLKGVDSTLKIQPAELGDSAVYLCASSLDPQNTEAFFGQGTRLTVV.

CDR3 in DNA: TGCAGCGTGTCTACAGGGCCCGGAAACACCATATATTTT. This sequence encodes CSVSTGPGNTIYF. The chain has TRBV29-1 and TRBJ1-3; D perhaps matches TRBD1 (6 bases). The CDR3 extends over 13 amino acids. CDR1 and CDR2 from the germline V gene are SQVTM and ANQGSEA. V lost 6 bases, J lost 4 bases, and 13 bases lay in between.

This clone has just a few counts. V gene TRBV11-3 combines with J gene TRBJ2-3, with 7 bases that match TRBD2. Germline V lookup: CDR1 SGHNT, CDR2 YENEEA. This CDR3 is 16 amino acids long. V gave up 5 bases and J gave up 1 base; unmatched junction bases: 9. Here the CDR3 reads CASSPPGGGGTDTQYF. The CDR3 region has the DNA TGTGCCAGCAGCCCACCCGGCGGGGGAGGCACAGATACGCAGTATTTT.

The V gene is TRBV5-1, the J gene TRBJ2-7; the D gene is possibly TRBD1 (6 bases). The CDR3 spans 16 residues. Trimming removed 7 bases at V and 5 bases at J, with 25 bases between. Germline loops: CDR1 SGHRS, CDR2 YFSETQ. The CDR3 loop is CASAPDTGTVGDEQYF. CDR3 nucleotide sequence: TGCGCCAGCGCTCCAGATACAGGGACCGTGGGCGACGAGCAGTACTTC. The variable domain in full, with the rest retrieved from reference TRBV5-1 and TRBJ2-7, is KAGVTQTPRYLIKTRGQQVTLSCSPISGHRSVSWYQQTPGQGLQFLFEYFSETQRNKGNFPGRFSGRQFSNSRSEMNVSTLELGDSALYLCASAPDTGTVGDEQYFGPGTRLTVT.

A single count supports this clone. The chain joins TRBV6-6 to TRBJ1-2; 7 bases line up with TRBD1. The CDR3 loop spans 13 amino acids. Trimming at V came to 6 bases and at J to 5 bases, leaving 6 bases not matched to a gene. The germline V gene has CDR1 MNHNY and CDR2 SVGAGI (reference sequence). The DNA for the CDR3 is TGTGCCAGCAGGCCCCAGGGGGAGTATGGCTACACCTTC. Protein: CASRPQGEYGYTF.

The V gene is TRBV30, the J gene TRBJ1-3; TRBD1 aligns across 9 bases. The CDR3 sequence is 15 residues long. Germline CDR1 GTSNPN, CDR2 SVGIG (reference sequence). Losses at the gene ends were 0 bases for V and 4 bases for J; bases not matched to a gene: 4. The CDR3 nucleotides read TGTGCCTGGAGTGTAAAACAGGGGGCAGGAAACACCATATATTTT. This codes for CAWSVKQGAGNTIYF.

This clone was seen only a few times. The chain uses TRBV19 and TRBJ1-1; possibly TRBD1 for D (6 bases). Trimming took off 5 bases at V and 4 bases at J, with 14 bases between the two ends. Germline V gene lookup returns CDR1 LNHDA and CDR2 SQIVND (reference sequence). The CDR3 loop spans 14 amino acids. CDR3 region: CASSLNREGTEAFF. Written as DNA, the CDR3 is TGTGCCAGTAGTCTTAACAGGGAGGGCACTGAAGCTTTCTTT.

This chain joins TRBV3-1 (or the pseudogene TRBV3-2) and TRBJ2-5; the D gene is possibly TRBD1 (6 bases). The CDR3 extends over 14 amino acids. CDR1 and CDR2 (germline): LGHDT, YNNKEL (reference sequence). The V gene lost 4 bases and the J gene lost 4 bases, with 13 bases spanning the gap. DNA for the CDR3: TGTGCCAGCAGCCCCGCGGACAGCTTAGAGACCCAGTACTTC. It codes for CASSPADSLETQYF.

This sequence joins TRBV5-5 and TRBJ2-5; tentatively, D is TRBD1 (7 bases). This CDR3 region has 15 residues. V lost 2 bases and J lost 4, with 15 bases in between. The V gene's germline CDR1 is SGHKS and CDR2 YYEKEE (reference sequence). Here the CDR3 reads CASSLSDREVETQYF. The CDR3 bases are TGTGCCAGCAGCTTATCCGACAGGGAGGTAGAGACCCAGTACTTC.

Details on this clone: The sample carries other DNA sequences with the same CDR3. The V call is TRBV2, the J call TRBJ2-2; D is perhaps TRBD1 (5 bases). The CDR3 is 13 residues long. V dropped 6 bases and J dropped 3 bases, with 8 bases sitting between them. The germline gives CDR1 SNHLY, CDR2 FYNNEI. The CDR3 coding sequence is TGTGCCAGCAGCCCCAGGGACACCGGGGAGCTGTTTTTT. Translation gives CASSPRDTGELFF.

The chain uses TRBV6-6 and TRBJ1-5; perhaps TRBD1 as D (5 bases). Germline lookup yields CDR1 MNHNY and CDR2 SVGAGI (reference sequence). The CDR3 length is 14 residues. V lost 0 bases, J lost 7 bases, and 10 bases lay in between. CDR3 amino acids: CASSYSRGMQPQHF. CDR3 in DNA: TGTGCCAGCAGTTACTCGCGGGGGATGCAGCCCCAGCATTTT.

This clone was counted a single time. The chain has TRBV28 and TRBJ1-4, with a tentative D call TRBD1 (5 bases). The germline V gene encodes CDR1 MDHEN and CDR2 SYDVKM. The CDR3 covers 15 residues. V was clipped by 5 bases and J by 8 bases, with 18 bases between them. Here the CDR3 DNA reads TGTGCCAGCAGTCAGCAGGGAATGCGAGGAGAAAAACTGTTTTTT. Residues: CASSQQGMRGEKLFF.